Given below is one T cell receptor beta chain in context. Its antigen is not known. The record originates from a study of CD8 T cells in Susac syndrome. General study findings and limits: As the study acknowledged, the number of individuals in its TCR sequencing and HLA analysis was relatively small.

cDNA came from about 0.5 to 1 ug RNA primed by random hexamers. TCRdb re-analysed the immunoSEQ multiplex PCR reads in MiXCR, keeping a single row per CDR3 protein. The profile covers approximately 130,000 distinct CDR3 sequences, with roughly 94% appearing a single time and roughly 0.092% taken by the ten largest. The receptor was isolated from a human donor in good health. The sample taken for sequencing was CD4+ T cells from PBMCs.

CDR3 nucleotide sequence: TGTGCCAGTAGTACGACGGGACTAGCGGGAGCCTCCCGGACCTACGAGCAGTACTTC. Translation gives CASSTTGLAGASRTYEQYF. V and J are TRBV19 and TRBJ2-7, with 14 nucleotides matching TRBD2. V lost 4 bases and J lost 2; bases outside the gene matches: 13. Germline V gene sequence: CDR1 LNHDA, CDR2 SQIVND (reference sequence). This CDR3 is 19 amino acids long.